This T cell receptor (beta chain) was identified in a study of response to subunit inactivated influenza vaccine. Study results and limitations: It was the authors' suggestion that each seasonal influenza vaccination recruits few new T cells.

The CDR3 loop spans 12 amino acids. Between the trimmed V and J ends, which lost 0 bases and 3 bases, there was a span of 3 bases. CDR1 SGHDN and CDR2 FVKESK come from the germline V gene. Using its own MiXCR run on the RT-PCR reads, TCRdb lists one record per CDR3 protein. This sample has about 240,000 distinct CDR3 sequences, with roughly an eighth found just once. At least ten counts were recorded for this clonotype. Its antigen is not identified. The rearrangement joins TRBV14 to TRBJ2-7; D gene uncertain. This specimen was non-naive T cells sorted from PBMCs, taken approximately 15 days before vaccination. The clonotype originates from a man over 45 who received an inactivated influenza vaccine. The CDR3 region is CASSQDGYEQYF. CDR3 coding DNA: TGTGCCAGCAGCCAAGACGGCTACGAGCAGTACTTC.